This entry is about one T cell receptor (beta chain). This sample was taken from a study of control samples from healthy donors and cancer patients. The CDR3 contains 13 residues. From germline, CDR1 is SGHTA and CDR2 FQGNSA. V lost 3 bases to trimming and J lost 6 bases, with 9 bases between them. Produced via immunoSEQ multiplex PCR; TCRdb's table is partial and in-frame only. The sample has about 140,000 clones; roughly 92% are singletons. The source material was blood. The receptor was isolated from a man aged 30 to 39 in good health. The gene calls are TRBV7-2 and TRBJ2-4; D gene uncertain. The CDR3 DNA reads TGTGCCAGCAGCTTTAAGGGCATAAACATTCAGTACTTC. This translates into CASSFKGINIQYF.